The sequence of this TCR delta chain was determined in a study of gamma-delta chains in newborns, infants, children (dated by TCRdb to the late 2010s). Broadly, across the study: According to the title of the study, polyclonal expansion of innate gammadelta T cells immediately after birth is driven by microbial exposure. The study investigated how microbial exposure shaped innate gammadelta T cell populations in human newborns immediately after birth.

As to this clone: Its antigen specificity is not known. A far larger clone lies a single base away; this is likely a read error. This sample includes further DNA sequences coding for the same CDR3.

CDR1 NSMFDY and CDR2 ISSIKDK were looked up in the germline V gene. Spanning cysteine to phenylalanine, the CDR3 consists of 19 amino acids. The kept DNA is CDR3 alone, 57 bases in frame from the first base. The sequencer was an Illumina MiSeq. TCRdb processed the public reads again with the CATT caller, after which rows with matching DNA were combined. This sample gives 1,500 to 2,000 delta-chain clones in total; 7% to 8.5% of them show up just once. The leading ten clones occupy around a sixth of the sample. Specimen: blood. Here the chain combines TRAV29/DV5 and TRDJ3; TRDD3 matches 8 bases in the middle. The sequence was obtained from a child who was a newborn, infant or young child, either healthy, febrile or measles-vaccinated (not recorded which). The DNA is as follows: TGTGCAGCAAGCCACTGGGGGGCCTCATCCTCCTGGGACACTCGACAGATGTTTTTC. Translated, it reads CAASHWGASSSWDTRQMFF. When the CDR3 is completed using the reference TRAV29/DV5 and TRDJ3 genes on either side, the full variable domain is DQQVKQNSPSLSVQEGRISILNCDYTNSMFDYFLWYKKYPAEGPTFLISISSIKDKNEDGRFTVFLNKSAKHLSLHIVPSQPGDSAVYFCAASHWGASSSWDTRQMFFGTGIKLFVEP.